The 22 T cell receptor beta chains in this list originate from one sample, sequenced in a study of blood T cell repertoires in COVID-19. Data came from immunoSEQ multiplex PCR; TCRdb stores just in-frame clones and leaves some out. The table includes under 450,000 clones, more than 70% detected once. The specimen was peripheral blood. All receptors derive from a woman aged 50 to 60 with COVID-19, enrolled during active disease.

The chain recombines TRBV28 with TRBJ1-1; the D is unclear. The germline V gene encodes CDR1 MDHEN and CDR2 SYDVKM. The CDR3 has 14 residues. Trimming shortened V by 4 bases and J by 0 bases, and 9 bases separated the two germline ends. CDR3 bases: TGTGCCAGCAGTTCAGTGAGGCTGAACACTGAAGCTTTCTTT. Its translation: CASSSVRLNTEAFF.

This clone was detected a few times. The chain is built from TRBV19 and TRBJ2-1; TRBD1 aligns across 9 bases. In germline, CDR1 is LNHDA, CDR2 SQIVND (reference sequence). There are 14 residues in the CDR3. Losses at the gene ends were 5 bases for V and 8 bases for J; bases not matched to a gene: 7. Written as DNA, the CDR3 is TGTGCCAGTAGTCCCTGGACAGGGGAAGATGAGCAGTTCTTC. This encodes CASSPWTGEDEQFF.

CDR3 nucleotides: TGTGCCAGTACCCCGGGGTGGGGGCCGGAAACCGGGGAGCTGTTTTTT. Protein: CASTPGWGPETGELFF. This chain uses TRBV19 with TRBJ2-2; D possibly corresponds to TRBD1 (6 bases). The CDR3 runs 16 residues. V was shortened by 7 bases and J by 5 bases, with 20 bases between the two germline ends. Germline V gene data show CDR1 as LNHDA and CDR2 as SQIVND (reference sequence).

The chain couples TRBV2 to TRBJ2-4; tentative D call: TRBD2 (5 bases). The ends were cut back, 1 base at V and 0 bases at J, with 16 bases in the middle. The V gene's germline CDR1 is SNHLY and CDR2 FYNNEI. The CDR3 sequence is 18 residues long. The CDR3 nucleotides read TGTGCCAGCAGTGAAGTGAGTTTCGGGGATTTAGCCAAAAACATTCAGTACTTC. It specifies CASSEVSFGDLAKNIQYF.

The CDR3 here is CASTVAATGVGLYTNYGYTF. The CDR3 nucleotides are TGTGCCAGTACCGTAGCAGCGACAGGGGTCGGGTTGTACACTAACTATGGCTACACCTTC. The genes are TRBV19 and TRBJ1-2, with 8 positions matching TRBD1. V dropped 7 bases and J dropped 0; count of bases not matched to a gene: 22. CDR3 length: 20 amino acids. Germline-derived CDR1 and CDR2 are LNHDA and SQIVND (reference sequence).

This chain connects TRBV6-1 to TRBJ1-2; D gene unclear. Deletions cut 2 bases from V and 1 base from J, with 11 bases between. The CDR3 sequence is 15 residues long. Germline lookup yields CDR1 MNHNS and CDR2 SASEGT. CDR3 loop: CASSEPVSGNYGYTF. Written as DNA, the CDR3 is TGTGCCAGCAGTGAACCAGTTTCGGGTAACTATGGCTACACCTTC.

The V and J genes are TRBV5-1 and TRBJ1-1; D uncertain. Germline values: CDR1 SGHRS, CDR2 YFSETQ. With 5 bases removed from V and 6 bases from J, the gap between germline ends came to 11 bases. The CDR3 contains 12 residues. The CDR3 spells CASSGQDSEAFF. CDR3 DNA sequence: TGCGCCAGCAGTGGGCAGGATTCTGAAGCTTTCTTT. The whole variable domain, remainder taken from reference TRBV5-1 and TRBJ1-1, is KAGVTQTPRYLIKTRGQQVTLSCSPISGHRSVSWYQQTPGQGLQFLFEYFSETQRNKGNFPGRFSGRQFSNSRSEMNVSTLELGDSALYLCASSGQDSEAFFGQGTRLTVV.

The rearrangement uses TRBV6-6 and TRBJ2-7, with a tentative D call TRBD1 (6 bases). V lost 6 bases and J 7 bases, leaving 19 bases between the germline ends. Germline V lookup: CDR1 MNHNY, CDR2 SVGAGI (reference sequence). This CDR3 has 14 amino acids. CDR3 nucleotide sequence: TGTGCCAGCAGCAAAGGCGTCAGGGGAGATGAGCAGTACTTC. Encoded protein: CASSKGVRGDEQYF.

The V and J genes are TRBV30 and TRBJ2-1; 7 bases are a match to TRBD2. This CDR3 comprises 14 residues. Trimming cost V 5 bases and J 4 bases; bases outside gene matches: 8. The germline V gene encodes CDR1 GTSNPN and CDR2 SVGIG (reference sequence). The CDR3 is CAWGWLAVYNEQFF. The CDR3 DNA follows: TGTGCCTGGGGATGGCTAGCGGTATACAATGAGCAGTTCTTC.

The chain employs TRBV5-1 and TRBJ1-2, with D unclear. Trimming removed 2 bases from V and 0 bases from J, with 8 bases in between. CDR1 SGHRS and CDR2 YFSETQ come from the germline V gene. CDR3 length: 14 residues. The CDR3 region is CASSFSSANYGYTF. The CDR3 bases are TGCGCCAGCAGCTTCAGTTCAGCTAACTATGGCTACACCTTC.

Of note for this clone: Other DNA variants within this sample encode the same CDR3. The chain joins TRBV9 to TRBJ1-3, with D tentatively TRBD1 (6 bases). The V end was cut by 2 bases, the J end by 1 base, with 10 bases between. This CDR3 region has 15 residues. CDR1 and CDR2 (germline): SGDLS, YYNGEE. CDR3 DNA: TGTGCCAGCAGCGTGGCAGGGGATTCTGGAAACACCATATATTTT. Protein product: CASSVAGDSGNTIYF.

The CDR3 DNA reads as TGTGCCAGCAGCTTCGGACAGGGCATTCAGTACTTC. This encodes CASSFGQGIQYF. The chain links TRBV5-6 to TRBJ2-4, with TRBD1 matching 8 bases. The ends lost 2 bases at V and 9 bases at J; junction bases unmatched: 1. Germline CDR1 reads SGHDT; CDR2 reads YYEEEE. The CDR3 has 12 residues.

Here the CDR3 reads CASSLGSGGWGETQYF. DNA for the CDR3: TGTGCCAGCAGCTTGGGGTCAGGGGGCTGGGGAGAGACCCAGTACTTC. This chain joins TRBV5-4 and TRBJ2-5; TRBD1 aligns across 8 bases. CDR1 and CDR2 (germline): SGHNT, YYREEE (reference sequence). The CDR3 is 16 amino acids. Losses at the gene ends were 0 bases for V and 4 bases for J; bases not matched to a gene: 8.

The CDR3 here is CAWSVSAQRGTEAFF. For the CDR3, the DNA is TGTGCCTGGAGTGTCTCGGCGCAGAGGGGGACTGAAGCTTTCTTT. The chain has TRBV30 and TRBJ1-1; D perhaps matches TRBD1 (6 bases). CDR3 size: 15 residues. Per the germline V gene, CDR1 is GTSNPN and CDR2 is SVGIG (reference sequence). V lost 0 bases and J 5 bases, leaving 16 bases between the germline ends. Together with reference TRBV30 and TRBJ1-1, the CDR3 gives the full variable domain: SQTIHQWPATLVQPVGSPLSLECTVEGTSNPNLYWYRQAAGRGLQLLFYSVGIGQISSEVPQNLSASRPQDRQFILSSKKLLLSDSGFYLCAWSVSAQRGTEAFFGQGTRLTVV.

The chain uses TRBV3-1 (or the pseudogene TRBV3-2) and TRBJ2-5, with 9 bases identical to TRBD2. CDR3 size: 15 residues. J was trimmed by 5 bases and V by 6 bases; bases with no gene match: 10. CDR1 LGHDT and CDR2 YNNKEL come from the germline V gene (reference sequence). CDR3 residues: CASRLGGGAGETQYF. The CDR3, as DNA: TGTGCCAGCAGGTTAGGCGGGGGGGCTGGGGAGACCCAGTACTTC.

The gene calls are TRBV30 and TRBJ1-5; maybe TRBD1 (6 bases). V lost 1 base and J lost 4, with 14 bases in between. The CDR3 extends over 15 amino acids. Germline assignment: CDR1 GTSNPN and CDR2 SVGIG (reference sequence). The CDR3 is CAWSGTGTRNQPQHF. In DNA form, the CDR3 reads TGTGCCTGGAGTGGGACGGGGACAAGGAATCAGCCCCAGCATTTT.

The CDR3 sequence: CASSRSPTGGPATNEKLFF. CDR3 nucleotides: TGCGCCAGCAGCCGAAGCCCCACAGGGGGCCCCGCAACTAATGAAAAACTGTTTTTT. The chain recombines TRBV5-1 with TRBJ1-4, with 9 bases aligning to TRBD1. The CDR3 sequence is 19 residues long. Germline-derived CDR1 and CDR2 are SGHRS and YFSETQ. V shed 4 bases, J shed 0 bases, and the junction held 13 bases outside the gene matches.

The V gene is TRBV25-1, the J gene TRBJ2-3; D uncertain. The CDR3 contains 10 residues. Germline CDR1 is MGHDK and CDR2 is SYGVNS. Between the trimmed V and J ends, which lost 7 bases and 9 bases, there was a span of 8 bases. CDR3 in DNA: TGTGCCAGCATGACTGACACGCAGTATTTT. This gives the protein CASMTDTQYF.

This chain joins TRBV6-1 and TRBJ1-2; D unresolved. Trimming stripped 3 bases from V and 7 bases from J, with 12 bases between. The CDR3 covers 13 residues. Per the germline V gene, CDR1 is MNHNS and CDR2 is SASEGT. The CDR3, as DNA: TGTGCCAGCAGTGAGGTCAGAAGTGCTGGCTACACCTTC. This encodes CASSEVRSAGYTF.

The gene calls are TRBV11-2 and TRBJ1-2; D unresolved. CDR1 and CDR2 from the germline V gene are SGHAT and FQNNGV. The V and J ends lost 3 bases and 8 bases respectively, with 16 bases between them. CDR3 length: 14 amino acids. The chain's CDR3 is CASSFRKLGRGYTF. The CDR3 DNA sequence: TGTGCCAGCAGCTTCAGGAAATTAGGCCGGGGCTACACCTTC.

The DNA for the CDR3 is TGTGCCAGCAGTTTGGGAAACAGGGGAAACTGGGTCGCGGCCCTCCACTTT. It codes for CASSLGNRGNWVAALHF. The V and J genes are TRBV27 and TRBJ1-6; 7 nucleotides line up with TRBD1. The CDR3 is made up of 17 amino acids. From germline, CDR1 is MNHEY and CDR2 SMNVEV (reference sequence). The junction had 19 bases not matched to a gene; V was cut back by 3 bases and J by 14 bases.

V is TRBV7-8 and J is TRBJ1-4, with D possibly TRBD1 on 6 matching bases. The CDR3 covers 14 residues. CDR1 and CDR2 from the germline V gene are SGHVS and FQNEAQ. The ends were cut back, 6 bases at V and 0 bases at J, with 8 bases in the middle. This CDR3 is CASSGQTTNEKLFF. The CDR3 DNA follows: TGTGCCAGCAGTGGACAGACAACTAATGAAAAACTGTTTTTT.